The text below deals with one T cell receptor (beta chain). The sample belongs to a study of CD8+ T cells in alopecia areata. Reverse transcription of extracted RNA yielded cDNA, which provided the sequencing template. Clones were read by immunoSEQ multiplex PCR, and TCRdb kept only the in-frame ones, dropping some. The repertoire consists of 190,000 or so clones, with roughly 61% occurring once and the leading ten covering about 12%. V shed 2 bases, J shed 2 bases, and the junction held 3 bases outside the gene matches. This CDR3 is 14 amino acids long. In germline, CDR1 is MNHEY, CDR2 SVGAGI. Treatment of the sample: oral pan-JAK inhibitor, 5-10 mg twice daily.

The chain carries TRBV6-5 and TRBJ2-7, with 7 bases lining up with TRBD2. Sequencing was performed on CD8+ T cells sorted from blood, taken at week 24, from a patient treated with tofacitinib. This clonotype originated in a human donor with alopecia areata. This CDR3 is CASSYTGGTYEQYF. In DNA form, the CDR3 reads TGTGCCAGCAGTTACACCGGGGGGACCTACGAGCAGTACTTC.